This passage covers 20 T cell receptor beta chains from one sample sequenced in a study of T cell repertoires in MIS-A myocarditis. Data came from immunoSEQ multiplex PCR; TCRdb stores just in-frame clones and leaves some out. The data contain roughly 10,000 clones, roughly 80% of them seen just once; the ten biggest clones take up roughly 28%. Sequencing was performed on right ventricle heart tissue obtained at autopsy. The receptor set was obtained from a man younger than 35 with fulminant myocarditis from multisystem inflammatory syndrome in adults (MIS-A) after COVID-19.

This clone has a single count. The chain couples TRBV3-1 (or the pseudogene TRBV3-2) to TRBJ1-2; tentative D call: TRBD1 (5 bases). This CDR3 comprises 13 residues. The germline CDR1 and CDR2 sequences are LGHDT and YNNKEL (reference sequence). V shed 0 bases and J shed 6 bases, with 8 bases lying between them. CDR3 DNA: TGTGCCAGCAGCCAAGATTCAGGGAATGGCTACACCTTC. As protein: CASSQDSGNGYTF.

The chain links TRBV30 to TRBJ1-1, with a tentative D call TRBD1 (5 bases). Per the germline V gene, CDR1 is GTSNPN and CDR2 is SVGIG (reference sequence). V lost 5 bases and J lost 9, with 13 bases in between. This CDR3 contains 11 residues. The CDR3 coding sequence is TGTGCCTGGGAGCACAGGCGTAAAGCTTTCTTT. This codes for CAWEHRRKAFF.

The table lists this clone with a few counts. The genes are TRBV6-2 or TRBV6-3 and TRBJ2-3; D unresolved. Germline assignment: CDR1 MNHEY and CDR2 SVGEGT. With 6 bases removed from V and 2 bases from J, the gap between germline ends came to 6 bases. The CDR3 has 12 amino acids. CDR3 sequence (DNA): TGTGCCAGCAGCCCCCCCACAGATACGCAGTATTTT. Translation: CASSPPTDTQYF.

There are a few counts of this clone. The chain links TRBV5-6 to TRBJ2-7; no firm D call. Looked up from germline, CDR1 is SGHDT and CDR2 is YYEEEE. Trimming stripped 2 bases from V and 2 bases from J, with 11 bases between. This CDR3 has 14 amino acids. As DNA, the CDR3 is TGTGCCAGCAGCTTAACTTACAAAACCTACGAGCAGTACTTC. Translated, it gives CASSLTYKTYEQYF.

The chain uses TRBV11-2 and TRBJ2-7, with 8 bases lining up with TRBD2. This CDR3 comprises 18 residues. Germline V gene sequence: CDR1 SGHAT, CDR2 FQNNGV. The J segment lost 0 bases and the V segment lost 3 bases, leaving 13 bases of the junction unmatched. CDR3: CASSFGTSGGLNSYEQYF. In DNA, the CDR3 is TGTGCCAGCAGCTTTGGAACCAGCGGGGGCCTTAACTCCTACGAGCAGTACTTC.

The chain carries TRBV21-1 and TRBJ1-6; TRBD1 is the table's D call, not checked against the DNA. TRBV21-1 is termed a pseudogene. The CDR3 totals 15 residues. The CDR3 nucleotides are TGTGCCAGCAGCGACACGACAGGGGTCAATTCACCCCTCCACTTT. Its protein is CASSDTTGVNSPLHF.

The chain combines TRBV7-9 with TRBJ1-2; D remains unclear. This CDR3 has 15 amino acids. The V gene lost 3 bases and the J gene lost 4 bases, with 15 bases spanning the gap. Germline CDR1 is SEHNR and CDR2 is FQNEAQ (reference sequence). This chain's CDR3 is CASSFGRPGLYGYTF. The CDR3 DNA reads as TGTGCCAGCAGCTTTGGGCGGCCAGGCCTCTATGGCTACACCTTC.

This clone has only one observation. The chain is built from TRBV3-1 (or the pseudogene TRBV3-2) and TRBJ1-1; no firm D call. This CDR3 region has 13 residues. CDR1 is LGHDT, CDR2 YNNKEL, per germline (reference sequence). V dropped 6 bases and J dropped 2 bases, with 10 bases sitting between them. Here the CDR3 DNA reads TGTGCCAGCAGGCGGGGAGGAAACACTGAAGCTTTCTTT. The encoded protein is CASRRGGNTEAFF.

DNA of the CDR3: TGTGCCAGCAGCTTGAGTCGCAGGGCCTTGATCTCCTACGAGCAGTACTTC. This gives the protein CASSLSRRALISYEQYF. This chain uses TRBV5-8 with TRBJ2-7; D may be TRBD1 (5 bases). CDR3 size: 17 residues. Germline assignment: CDR1 SGHTS and CDR2 YDEGEE. V lost 1 base and J lost 0, with 17 bases in between.

This clone was observed a handful of times. The V and J genes are TRBV2 and TRBJ2-5, with D possibly being TRBD1 or TRBD2 (5 bases each). This CDR3 spans 15 amino acids. From germline, CDR1 is SNHLY and CDR2 FYNNEI. Trimming pared 5 bases from V and 2 bases from J, leaving 15 bases between. Written as DNA, the CDR3 is TGTGCCAGCAGTACCGGGACCGTGGCGCAAGAGACCCAGTACTTC. It encodes CASSTGTVAQETQYF.

This clone appeared once. CDR3 region: CASSSVLRESGELFF. The CDR3 DNA reads TGTGCCAGCAGCTCCGTCTTGAGGGAATCCGGGGAGCTGTTTTTT. The V call is TRBV7-8, the J call TRBJ2-2; TRBD2 is a possible D gene (5 bases). Germline V gene sequence: CDR1 SGHVS, CDR2 FQNEAQ. This CDR3 contains 15 residues. V was pared by 4 bases and J by 6 bases, with 15 bases between.

This chain connects TRBV7-9 to TRBJ1-2; 8 bases map to TRBD1. Trimming took 4 bases from V and 4 from J; bases not matched to a gene: 11. The germline gives CDR1 SEHNR, CDR2 FQNEAQ (reference sequence). The CDR3 contains 16 residues. CDR3 DNA: TGTGCCAGCAGCTCAAAAATACAGGGGGTTAGCTATGGCTACACCTTC. Its translation: CASSSKIQGVSYGYTF.

In nucleotides, the CDR3 is TGTGCCATCAGTGAGTCGACTAGCGGGGGGCCCACAGATACGCAGTATTTT. Translation: CAISESTSGGPTDTQYF. The chain employs TRBV10-3 and TRBJ2-3; 13 bases fit TRBD2. CDR3 length equals 17 residues. Germline CDR1 and CDR2: ENHRY and SYGVKD. The V gene end was trimmed by 0 bases and the J gene end by 2 bases; junction bases not matched to a gene: 2.

This chain joins TRBV14 and TRBJ1-5; the D gene is possibly TRBD1 (6 bases). The CDR3 is made up of 13 amino acids. Germline CDR1 reads SGHDN; CDR2 reads FVKESK. Trimming took off 4 bases at V and 7 bases at J, with 11 bases between the two ends. This CDR3 reads CASSLRGGQPQHF. CDR3 DNA: TGTGCCAGCAGCCTTCGGGGGGGCCAGCCCCAGCATTTT.

The V gene is TRBV6-5, the J gene TRBJ2-2; perhaps TRBD1 as D (5 bases). V was cut by 6 bases and J by 1 base, with 6 bases left in between. The CDR3 totals 13 residues. In germline, CDR1 is MNHEY, CDR2 SVGAGI. The CDR3 loop is CASRDRNTGELFF. Here the CDR3 DNA reads TGTGCCAGCAGAGACAGGAACACCGGGGAGCTGTTTTTT.

The rearrangement joins TRBV30 to TRBJ1-2; D call uncertain. V was cut by 0 bases and J by 4 bases, with 15 bases left in between. The CDR3 is made up of 15 amino acids. CDR1 is GTSNPN, CDR2 SVGIG, per germline (reference sequence). CDR3 sequence reads: CAWSVPGRSIYGYTF. In DNA, the CDR3 is TGTGCCTGGAGTGTACCGGGAAGGTCCATCTATGGCTACACCTTC.

The J gene is TRBJ2-7, the V gene TRBV20-1; tentatively, D is TRBD2 (5 bases). The ends were cut back, 3 bases at V and 5 bases at J, with 8 bases in the middle. CDR1 and CDR2 from the germline V gene are DFQATT and SNEGSKA (reference sequence). The CDR3 spans 11 residues. The CDR3 DNA sequence: TGCAGTGCTAGCTACGGGGACGAGCAGTACTTC. It encodes CSASYGDEQYF.

This chain joins TRBV18 and TRBJ1-1; D is perhaps TRBD1 (6 bases). Per the germline V gene, CDR1 is KGHSH and CDR2 is LQKENI. Trimming left V 3 bases short and J 4 bases short, with 15 bases between. The CDR3 consists of 15 residues. CDR3 coding DNA: TGTGCCAGCTCACCCGGACAGTGGACCCTCACTGAAGCTTTCTTT. Its translation: CASSPGQWTLTEAFF.

The J gene is TRBJ2-7, the V gene TRBV5-8; no definite D call. Trimming shortened V by 0 bases and J by 2 bases, and 12 bases separated the two germline ends. The germline CDR1 and CDR2 sequences are SGHTS and YDEGEE. This CDR3 spans 15 amino acids. The CDR3 loop reads CASSLVGDKAYEQYF. The CDR3 bases are TGTGCCAGCAGCTTGGTTGGGGATAAAGCCTACGAGCAGTACTTC.

The J gene is TRBJ2-7, the V gene TRBV7-2; D is possibly TRBD1 (5 bases). Germline loops: CDR1 SGHTA, CDR2 FQGNSA. This CDR3 has 13 amino acids. V lost 3 bases, J lost 3 bases, and 9 bases lay in between. CDR3 DNA sequence: TGTGCCAGCAGCTTTGACAGTTACTACGAGCAGTACTTC. Translating it yields CASSFDSYYEQYF.